These 26 T cell receptor beta chains were sequenced from one sample in a study of blood T cell repertoires in COVID-19. Only in-frame clones appear in the TCRdb table, and some are missing; sequencing was by immunoSEQ multiplex PCR. The data hold over 150,000 clones, with under 85% observed a single time. What was sequenced was peripheral blood. All receptors come from a man aged 80 or over with COVID-19, enrolled during active disease.

This sequence joins TRBV5-1 and TRBJ2-5, with TRBD1 matching 8 bases. This CDR3 contains 16 residues. Germline trimming cut 0 bases from V and 5 bases from J; bases unmatched to any gene: 9. Germline V CDR1 and CDR2: SGHRS, YFSETQ. CDR3 sequence: CASSLGGTGPGETQYF. The CDR3 region has the DNA TGCGCCAGCAGCTTGGGGGGGACAGGACCAGGGGAGACCCAGTACTTC.

This clone was observed a handful of times. This sequence joins TRBV5-4 and TRBJ1-4; 10 nucleotides agree with TRBD1. V was pared by 2 bases and J by 6 bases, with 1 base of the junction left unmatched. This CDR3 is 14 amino acids long. The germline gives CDR1 SGHNT, CDR2 YYREEE (reference sequence). The CDR3 DNA reads as TGTGCCAGCAGCTTCGGGACAGGGGATGAAAAACTGTTTTTT. This sequence encodes CASSFGTGDEKLFF.

J is TRBJ2-3 and V is TRBV29-1; 9 bases match TRBD1. Trimming at V came to 3 bases and at J to 2 bases, leaving 3 bases not matched to a gene. Germline V gene sequence: CDR1 SQVTM, CDR2 ANQGSEA. CDR3 size: 14 residues. The CDR3: CSVDRDRATDTQYF. Here the CDR3 DNA reads TGCAGCGTTGATCGGGACAGGGCCACAGATACGCAGTATTTT.

The CDR3 DNA reads TGTGCCAGCAGTTCGGATCAGCCCCAGCATTTT. Protein: CASSSDQPQHF. The rearrangement joins TRBV6-5 to TRBJ1-5; D call uncertain. V shed 4 bases and J shed 5 bases, with 3 bases lying between them. Looked up from germline, CDR1 is MNHEY and CDR2 is SVGAGI. The CDR3 extends over 11 amino acids.

In this sample, this clone turned up a few times. The J gene is TRBJ1-5, the V gene TRBV7-2; D gene uncertain. The CDR3 consists of 15 residues. Germline V gene data show CDR1 as SGHTA and CDR2 as FQGNSA. Trimming left V 1 base short and J 2 bases short, with 9 bases between. This CDR3 is CASSLVAGGNQPQHF. In DNA, the CDR3 is TGTGCCAGCAGCTTAGTCGCGGGAGGCAATCAGCCCCAGCATTTT.

J is TRBJ1-2 and V is TRBV7-2, with a weak D call TRBD1 (6 bases). This CDR3 has 15 residues. Germline loops: CDR1 SGHTA, CDR2 FQGNSA. The V gene lost 3 bases and the J gene lost 3 bases, with 14 bases spanning the gap. The CDR3 coding sequence is TGTGCCAGCAGCTTGGGGGGGCGCAGGGACTATGGCTACACCTTC. Translated, it gives CASSLGGRRDYGYTF.

The V call is TRBV5-5, the J call TRBJ1-5, with TRBD1 identical over 10 bases. This CDR3 contains 17 residues. Unmatched junction bases numbered 8, after V lost 3 bases and J lost 2 bases. Germline-derived CDR1 and CDR2 are SGHKS and YYEKEE (reference sequence). Written as DNA, the CDR3 is TGTGCCAGCAGCTGGGCGGTCGGGACAGGGGGCAATCAGCCCCAGCATTTT. This codes for CASSWAVGTGGNQPQHF. Combining the CDR3 with reference TRBV5-5 and TRBJ1-5 gives the whole variable domain DAGVTQSPTHLIKTRGQQVTLRCSPISGHKSVSWYQQVLGQGPQFIFQYYEKEERGRGNFPDRFSARQFPNYSSELNVNALLLGDSALYLCASSWAVGTGGNQPQHFGDGTRLSIL.

The chain couples TRBV9 to TRBJ2-1, with 8 positions matching TRBD1. The germline V gene has CDR1 SGDLS and CDR2 YYNGEE. This CDR3 has 16 residues. V lost 1 base to trimming and J lost 9 bases; unmatched junction nucleotides: 12. The CDR3 DNA is TGTGCCAGCAGCGTAAAGGTTACAGGGGGGTCTAGTGAGCAGTTCTTC. Residues: CASSVKVTGGSSEQFF.

This clone has only one observation. The chain combines TRBV18 with TRBJ1-5; D gene uncertain. The V gene lost 5 bases and the J gene lost 0 bases, with 5 bases spanning the gap. This CDR3 comprises 13 residues. The V gene's germline CDR1 is KGHSH and CDR2 LQKENI. The CDR3 DNA follows: TGTGCCAGCTCAGGAGATAGCAATCAGCCCCAGCATTTT. Translation gives CASSGDSNQPQHF.

Only one count was recorded for this clone. The rearrangement joins TRBV28 to TRBJ1-2, with 12 bases lining up with TRBD1. The V segment lost 4 bases and the J segment 8 bases; nucleotides outside the gene matches: 8. The germline V gene encodes CDR1 MDHEN and CDR2 SYDVKM. This CDR3 contains 15 residues. The CDR3 protein is CASSWGTGGLRGYTF. The DNA of the CDR3 is TGTGCCAGCAGTTGGGGGACAGGGGGCTTAAGGGGCTACACCTTC.

This chain connects TRBV2 to TRBJ1-2; weak D call: TRBD1 (6 bases). The CDR3 consists of 13 residues. The germline V gene encodes CDR1 SNHLY and CDR2 FYNNEI. V was cut by 4 bases and J by 6 bases, with 12 bases left in between. The DNA of the CDR3 is TGTGCCAGCAGTGGGGGACAAGGGCATGGCTACACCTTC. This sequence encodes CASSGGQGHGYTF.

This clone was observed a single time. The chain joins TRBV7-9 to TRBJ1-4; 7 positions agree with TRBD1. This CDR3 has 17 residues. In germline, CDR1 is SEHNR, CDR2 FQNEAQ (reference sequence). Losses at the gene ends were 6 bases for V and 0 bases for J; bases not matched to a gene: 10. CDR3 protein: CASSRRQGFTTNEKLFF. In nucleotides, the CDR3 is TGTGCCAGCAGTCGTCGACAGGGATTTACAACTAATGAAAAACTGTTTTTT.

The rearrangement links TRBV6-5 to TRBJ2-4; tentative D call: TRBD2 (5 bases). The CDR3 consists of 15 residues. CDR1 MNHEY and CDR2 SVGAGI come from the germline V gene. V was shortened by 2 bases and J by 8 bases, with 16 bases between the two germline ends. In DNA form, the CDR3 reads TGTGCCAGCAGTTACGGGCCAGCGGCTGTGGACATTCAGTACTTC. This codes for CASSYGPAAVDIQYF.

The gene calls are TRBV7-2 and TRBJ1-5, with D maybe TRBD1 (5 bases). V lost 1 base to trimming and J lost 8 bases, with 9 bases between them. Germline CDR1 reads SGHTA; CDR2 reads FQGNSA. This CDR3 has 13 amino acids. CDR3 region: CASSLGVDKPQHF. DNA of the CDR3: TGTGCCAGCAGCTTAGGGGTGGACAAGCCCCAGCATTTT.

This clone appeared once. This sequence joins TRBV2 and TRBJ1-5, with TRBD1 matching 7 bases. The ends lost 3 bases at V and 2 bases at J; junction bases unmatched: 4. CDR1 and CDR2 from the germline V gene are SNHLY and FYNNEI. CDR3 length: 15 amino acids. CDR3 residues: CASSDTDRGNQPQHF. The CDR3 nucleotides read TGTGCCAGCAGTGATACCGACAGGGGCAATCAGCCCCAGCATTTT.

The chain couples TRBV18 to TRBJ1-5; no definite D call. The CDR3 extends over 15 amino acids. The V end lost 3 bases, the J end lost 2 bases, and 11 bases lay between the germline ends. Germline-derived CDR1 and CDR2 are KGHSH and LQKENI. CDR3 region: CASSPFEGGNQPQHF. CDR3 nucleotide sequence: TGTGCCAGCTCACCGTTCGAGGGTGGCAATCAGCCCCAGCATTTT.

V usage is TRBV6-2 or TRBV6-3 and J usage is TRBJ2-5; 13 bases are a match to TRBD2. Germline V CDR1 and CDR2: MNHEY, SVGEGT. Losses at the gene ends were 5 bases for V and 5 bases for J; bases not matched to a gene: 2. CDR3 length: 14 residues. CDR3 sequence (DNA): TGTGCCAGCAGTAAGACTAGCGGGGGGGAGACCCAGTACTTC. It encodes CASSKTSGGETQYF.

The genes are TRBV11-2 and TRBJ1-6; D call uncertain. Germline-derived CDR1 and CDR2 are SGHAT and FQNNGV. The germline V and J ends were trimmed by 0 bases and 3 bases, with 3 bases remaining between them. The CDR3 is 14 amino acids. DNA of the CDR3: TGTGCCAGCAGCTTAGACAGCTATAATTCACCCCTCCACTTT. Translation: CASSLDSYNSPLHF. The full variable domain, in which reference TRBV11-2 and TRBJ1-6 provide the parts outside the CDR3, is EAGVAQSPRYKIIEKRQSVAFWCNPISGHATLYWYQQILGQGPKLLIQFQNNGVVDDSQLPKDRFSAERLKGVDSTLKIQPAKLEDSAVYLCASSLDSYNSPLHFGNGTRLTVT.

The chain recombines TRBV4-3 with TRBJ1-5; D might be TRBD1 (6 bases). The CDR3 has 15 residues. CDR1 and CDR2 from the germline V gene are LGHNA and YSLEER. The ends were cut back, 0 bases at V and 8 bases at J, with 14 bases in the middle. The CDR3 sequence is CASSQDVRGGEPQHF. The CDR3 nucleotides read TGCGCCAGCAGCCAAGATGTTAGGGGGGGGGAGCCCCAGCATTTT.

This clone was found once. This chain uses TRBV6-5 with TRBJ1-6; TRBD1 might be the D (6 bases). The CDR3 has 15 amino acids. The germline V gene has CDR1 MNHEY and CDR2 SVGAGI. Trimming shortened V by 6 bases and J by 6 bases, and 15 bases separated the two germline ends. In DNA, the CDR3 is TGTGCCAGCAGGACAGGCCGGTCGGGTAATTCACCCCTCCACTTT. Protein product: CASRTGRSGNSPLHF.

This clone was detected only a few times. V usage is TRBV2 and J usage is TRBJ2-5, with D perhaps TRBD2 (6 bases). Trimming pared 8 bases from V and 5 bases from J, leaving 18 bases between. This CDR3 region has 14 residues. Germline values: CDR1 SNHLY, CDR2 FYNNEI. The DNA of the CDR3 is TGTGCCAGCGTTTTGCAGGGTGCGGGGGAGACCCAGTACTTC. Translation: CASVLQGAGETQYF.

This clone was counted once. The chain uses TRBV20-1 and TRBJ2-6; possibly TRBD2 for D (6 bases). CDR3 length: 16 residues. V dropped 3 bases and J dropped 1 base, with 13 bases sitting between them. CDR1 and CDR2 from the germline V gene are DFQATT and SNEGSKA (reference sequence). The CDR3 here is CSASPAGLSGANVLTF. For the CDR3, the DNA is TGCAGTGCTAGTCCCGCGGGGTTATCTGGGGCCAACGTCCTGACTTTC.

The sample holds one count of this clone. A read error may account for a junction end that differs from germline. The V gene is TRBV7-2, the J gene TRBJ2-1; TRBD2 aligns across 8 bases. The CDR3 is 18 amino acids. CDR1 and CDR2 from the germline V gene are SGHTA and FQGNSA. CDR3 DNA sequence: TGTGCCAGCAGCTTAGATGGGGCCGGGACTAGTTCCTCCAATGAGCAGTTCTTC. Translation gives CASSLDGAGTSSSNEQFF.

The chain has TRBV27 and TRBJ2-2, with 8 bases identical to TRBD1. This CDR3 spans 15 amino acids. The germline V gene encodes CDR1 MNHEY and CDR2 SMNVEV (reference sequence). V lost 2 bases to trimming and J lost 6 bases; unmatched junction nucleotides: 5. The CDR3 protein is CASSLLDRAAGELFF. The DNA for the CDR3 is TGTGCCAGCAGTTTACTGGACAGGGCCGCCGGGGAGCTGTTTTTT.

This clone showed up just once. J is TRBJ1-1 and V is TRBV16; 7 nucleotides agree with TRBD1. Germline V gene data show CDR1 as KGHSY and CDR2 as FQNENV. Losses at the gene ends were 0 bases for V and 3 bases for J; bases not matched to a gene: 4. The CDR3 extends over 15 amino acids. The CDR3 here is CASSQSQGGYTEAFF. CDR3 nucleotide sequence: TGTGCCAGCAGCCAATCCCAGGGGGGTTACACTGAAGCTTTCTTT. Using reference TRBV16 and TRBJ1-1 for the parts outside the CDR3, the full variable domain is GEEVAQTPKHLVRGEGQKAKLYCAPIKGHSYVFWYQQVLKNEFKFLISFQNENVFDETGMPKERFSAKCLPNSPCSLEIQATKLEDSAVYFCASSQSQGGYTEAFFGQGTRLTVV.

The chain carries TRBV4-1 and TRBJ2-3; D not certain. This CDR3 contains 14 residues. The ends were cut back, 1 base at V and 8 bases at J, with 13 bases in the middle. Germline V lookup: CDR1 MGHRA, CDR2 YSYEKL. The chain's CDR3 is CASSQGFAVATQYF. The CDR3 nucleotides are TGCGCCAGCAGCCAAGGATTCGCGGTGGCTACGCAGTATTTT.